The subject of this entry is one T cell receptor beta chain. The antigen is undetermined. The data derive from a study of cytomegalovirus exposure and HLA in healthy donors. Study findings and constraints: The tendency of first-cohort TCR clusters to co-occur in the roughly 110 validation repertoires was identified by a subsequent analysis. Many donors shared some public TCRs, even though most TCR sequences were rare. High specificity and sensitivity for cytomegalovirus status were reported for the classifier.

The germline gives CDR1 GTSNPN, CDR2 SVGIG (reference sequence). Trimming took 2 bases from V and 8 from J; bases not matched to a gene: 3. The CDR3 length is 14 residues. Method: immunoSEQ multiplex PCR; TCRdb's copy keeps in-frame clones and lacks some. In the table there are around 300,000 clones, 80% to 90% of which are singletons. Sequencing was done on a sample of PBMCs. V gene TRBV30 combines with J gene TRBJ2-1, with 13 bases identical to TRBD2. The source is a young woman in good health and CMV-seronegative. CDR3 in DNA: TGTGCCTGGAGTACTAGCGGGGGGGCCCATGAGCAGTTCTTC. Translation: CAWSTSGGAHEQFF.